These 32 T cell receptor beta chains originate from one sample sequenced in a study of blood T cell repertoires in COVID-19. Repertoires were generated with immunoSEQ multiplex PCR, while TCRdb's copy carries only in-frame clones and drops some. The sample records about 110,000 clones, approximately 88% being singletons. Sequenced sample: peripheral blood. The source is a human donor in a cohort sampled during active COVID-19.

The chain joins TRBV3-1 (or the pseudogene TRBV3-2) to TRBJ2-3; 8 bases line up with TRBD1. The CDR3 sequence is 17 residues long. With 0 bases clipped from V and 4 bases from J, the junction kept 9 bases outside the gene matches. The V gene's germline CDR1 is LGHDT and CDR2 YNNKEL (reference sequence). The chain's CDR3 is CASSQDGRQGSSDTQYF. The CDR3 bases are TGTGCCAGCAGCCAAGACGGTAGACAGGGGAGCTCAGATACGCAGTATTTT.

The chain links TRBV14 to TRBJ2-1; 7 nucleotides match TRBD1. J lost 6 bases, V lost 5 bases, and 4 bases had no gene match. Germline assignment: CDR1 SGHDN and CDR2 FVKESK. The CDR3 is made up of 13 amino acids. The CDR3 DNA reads TGTGCCAGCAGCGTGACAGGGAGCAATGAGCAGTTCTTC. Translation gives CASSVTGSNEQFF. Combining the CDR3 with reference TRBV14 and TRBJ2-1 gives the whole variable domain EAGVTQFPSHSVIEKGQTVTLRCDPISGHDNLYWYRRVMGKEIKFLLHFVKESKQDESGMPNNRFLAERTGGTYSTLKVQPAELEDSGVYFCASSVTGSNEQFFGPGTRLTVL.

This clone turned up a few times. This CDR3 is CASSVHSGNQPQHF. The CDR3 DNA sequence: TGTGCCAGTAGTGTACACTCAGGGAATCAGCCCCAGCATTTT. This chain connects TRBV19 to TRBJ1-5; the D gene is possibly TRBD1 (5 bases). Germline lookup yields CDR1 LNHDA and CDR2 SQIVND (reference sequence). V lost 5 bases and J 4 bases, leaving 12 bases between the germline ends. The CDR3 totals 14 residues.

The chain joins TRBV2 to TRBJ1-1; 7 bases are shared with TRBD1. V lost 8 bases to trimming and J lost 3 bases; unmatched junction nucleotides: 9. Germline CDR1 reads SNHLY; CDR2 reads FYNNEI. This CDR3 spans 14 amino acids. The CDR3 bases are TGTGCCAGCGGAAGACAGGGTCGGGACACTGAAGCTTTCTTT. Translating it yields CASGRQGRDTEAFF.

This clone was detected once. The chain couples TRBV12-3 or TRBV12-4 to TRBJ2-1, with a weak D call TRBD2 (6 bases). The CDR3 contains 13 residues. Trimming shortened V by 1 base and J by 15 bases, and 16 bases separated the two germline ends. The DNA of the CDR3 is TGTGCCAGCAGTTTAGTTCAGGAGGGTAGGGGGTTCTTC. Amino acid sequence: CASSLVQEGRGFF.

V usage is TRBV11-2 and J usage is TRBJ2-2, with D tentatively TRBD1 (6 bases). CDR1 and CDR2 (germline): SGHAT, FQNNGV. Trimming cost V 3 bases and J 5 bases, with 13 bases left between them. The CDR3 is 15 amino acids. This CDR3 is CASSFYLGQTGELFF. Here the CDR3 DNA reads TGTGCCAGCAGCTTTTACCTTGGACAGACCGGGGAGCTGTTTTTT.

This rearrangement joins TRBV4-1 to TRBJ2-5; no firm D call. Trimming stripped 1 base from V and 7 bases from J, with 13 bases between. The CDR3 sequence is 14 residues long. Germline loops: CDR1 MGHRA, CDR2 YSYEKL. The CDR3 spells CASSQVMEIGTQYF. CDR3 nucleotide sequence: TGCGCCAGCAGCCAAGTTATGGAGATCGGGACCCAGTACTTC.

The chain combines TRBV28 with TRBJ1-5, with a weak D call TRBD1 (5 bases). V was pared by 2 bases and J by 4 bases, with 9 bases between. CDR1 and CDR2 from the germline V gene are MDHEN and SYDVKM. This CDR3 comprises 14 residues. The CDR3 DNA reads TGTGCCAGCAGTTTAACGACAGCTAATCAGCCCCAGCATTTT. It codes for CASSLTTANQPQHF.

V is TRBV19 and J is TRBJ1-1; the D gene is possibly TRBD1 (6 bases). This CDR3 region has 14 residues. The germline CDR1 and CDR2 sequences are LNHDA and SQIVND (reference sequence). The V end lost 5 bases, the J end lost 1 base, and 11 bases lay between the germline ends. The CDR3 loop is CASSPDSWNTEAFF. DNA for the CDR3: TGTGCCAGTAGTCCGGACAGCTGGAACACTGAAGCTTTCTTT.

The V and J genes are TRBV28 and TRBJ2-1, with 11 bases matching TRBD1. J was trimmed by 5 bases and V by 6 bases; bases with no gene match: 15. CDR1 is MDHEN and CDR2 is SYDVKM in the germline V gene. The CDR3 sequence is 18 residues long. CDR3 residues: CASRSPGQGVRTHNEQFF. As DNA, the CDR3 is TGTGCCAGCAGGTCGCCGGGACAGGGGGTAAGGACCCACAATGAGCAGTTCTTC.

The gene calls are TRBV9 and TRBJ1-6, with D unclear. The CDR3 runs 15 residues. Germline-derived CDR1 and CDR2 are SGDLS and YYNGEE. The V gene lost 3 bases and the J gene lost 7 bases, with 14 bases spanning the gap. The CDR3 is CASSADPQRNSPLHF. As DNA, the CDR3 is TGTGCCAGCAGCGCCGACCCCCAGCGGAATTCACCCCTCCACTTT.

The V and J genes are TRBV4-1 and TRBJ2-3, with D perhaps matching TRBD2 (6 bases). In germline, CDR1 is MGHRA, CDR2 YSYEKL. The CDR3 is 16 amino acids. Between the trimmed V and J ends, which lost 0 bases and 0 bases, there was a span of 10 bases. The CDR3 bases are TGCGCCAGCAGCCAAGAGTGGCGGGATAGCACAGATACGCAGTATTTT. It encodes CASSQEWRDSTDTQYF.

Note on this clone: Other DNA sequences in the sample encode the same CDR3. The CDR3 region has the DNA TGTGCCAGCAGCCAAGGGACAGGTGGCACAGATACGCAGTATTTT. This encodes CASSQGTGGTDTQYF. V and J are TRBV3-1 (or the pseudogene TRBV3-2) and TRBJ2-3, with 7 bases lining up with TRBD1. Germline trimming cut 1 base from V and 1 base from J; bases unmatched to any gene: 2. Germline loops: CDR1 LGHDT, CDR2 YNNKEL (reference sequence). The CDR3 covers 15 residues.

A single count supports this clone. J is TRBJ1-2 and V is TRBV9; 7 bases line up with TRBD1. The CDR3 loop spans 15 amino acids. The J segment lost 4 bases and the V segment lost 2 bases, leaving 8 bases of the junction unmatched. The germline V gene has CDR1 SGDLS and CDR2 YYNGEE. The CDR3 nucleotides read TGTGCCAGCAGCGTTGGAGGGGGCCCGACCTATGGCTACACCTTC. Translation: CASSVGGGPTYGYTF. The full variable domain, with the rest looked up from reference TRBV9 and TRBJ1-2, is DSGVTQTPKHLITATGQRVTLRCSPRSGDLSVYWYQQSLDQGLQFLIQYYNGEERAKGNILERFSAQQFPDLHSELNLSSLELGDSALYFCASSVGGGPTYGYTFGSGTRLTVV.

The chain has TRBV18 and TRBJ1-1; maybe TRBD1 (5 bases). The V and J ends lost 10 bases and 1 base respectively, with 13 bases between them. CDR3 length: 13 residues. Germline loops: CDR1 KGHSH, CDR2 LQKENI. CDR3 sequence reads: CATGAGQNTEAFF. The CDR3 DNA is TGTGCCACCGGAGCAGGGCAGAACACTGAAGCTTTCTTT.

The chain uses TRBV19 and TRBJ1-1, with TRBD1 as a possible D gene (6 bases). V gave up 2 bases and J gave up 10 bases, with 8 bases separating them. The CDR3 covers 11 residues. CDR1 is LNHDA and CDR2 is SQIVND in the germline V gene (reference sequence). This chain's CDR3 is CASSIRGAAFF. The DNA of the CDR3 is TGTGCCAGTAGTATACGGGGGGCAGCTTTCTTT.

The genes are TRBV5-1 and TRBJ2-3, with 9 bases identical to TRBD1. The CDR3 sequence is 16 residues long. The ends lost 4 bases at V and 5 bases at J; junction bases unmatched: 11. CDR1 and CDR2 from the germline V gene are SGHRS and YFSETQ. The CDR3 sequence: CASSVDPGTGLDTQYF. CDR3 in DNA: TGCGCCAGCAGCGTCGACCCCGGGACAGGGCTAGATACGCAGTATTTT.

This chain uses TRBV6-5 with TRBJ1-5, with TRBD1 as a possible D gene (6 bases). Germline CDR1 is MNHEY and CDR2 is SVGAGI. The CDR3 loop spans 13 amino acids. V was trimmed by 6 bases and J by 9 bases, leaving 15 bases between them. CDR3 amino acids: CASRTGSNGPQHF. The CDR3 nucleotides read TGTGCCAGCAGAACAGGGTCTAATGGGCCCCAGCATTTT.

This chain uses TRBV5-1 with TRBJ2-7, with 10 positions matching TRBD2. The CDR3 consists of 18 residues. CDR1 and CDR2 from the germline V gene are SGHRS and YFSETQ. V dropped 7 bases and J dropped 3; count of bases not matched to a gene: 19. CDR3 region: CASSKWSQASGGYYEQYF. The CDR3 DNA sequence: TGCGCCAGCTCAAAGTGGAGCCAGGCTAGCGGGGGATACTACGAGCAGTACTTC.

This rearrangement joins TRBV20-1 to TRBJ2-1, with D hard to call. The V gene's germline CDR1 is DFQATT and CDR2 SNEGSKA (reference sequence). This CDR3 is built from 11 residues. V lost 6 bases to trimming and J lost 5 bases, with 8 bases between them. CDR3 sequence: CSAPSNNEQFF. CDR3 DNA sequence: TGCAGTGCGCCGAGTAACAATGAGCAGTTCTTC.

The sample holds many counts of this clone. The DNA for the CDR3 is TGTGCCAGCAGTGAGTGGGCAGGGGGGACAGATACGCAGTATTTT. Its translation is CASSEWAGGTDTQYF. The chain combines TRBV6-1 with TRBJ2-3; D may be TRBD1 (7 bases). Trimming pared 3 bases from V and 3 bases from J, leaving 13 bases between. The CDR3 sequence is 15 residues long. Germline CDR1 reads MNHNS; CDR2 reads SASEGT.

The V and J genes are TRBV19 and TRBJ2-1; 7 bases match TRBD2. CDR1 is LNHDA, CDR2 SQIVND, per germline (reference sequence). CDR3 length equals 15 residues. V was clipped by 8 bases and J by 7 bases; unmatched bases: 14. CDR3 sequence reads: CASSSLGGGANEQFF. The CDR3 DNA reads TGTGCCAGTTCCTCTCTCGGGGGAGGGGCTAATGAGCAGTTCTTC.

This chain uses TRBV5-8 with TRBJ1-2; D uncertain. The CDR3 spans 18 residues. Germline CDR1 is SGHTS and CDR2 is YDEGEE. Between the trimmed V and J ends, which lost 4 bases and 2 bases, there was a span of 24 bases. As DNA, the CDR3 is TGTGCCAGCAGCCTGGAGCCAGGAATCGGGGTGTGGAACTATGGCTACACCTTC. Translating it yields CASSLEPGIGVWNYGYTF.

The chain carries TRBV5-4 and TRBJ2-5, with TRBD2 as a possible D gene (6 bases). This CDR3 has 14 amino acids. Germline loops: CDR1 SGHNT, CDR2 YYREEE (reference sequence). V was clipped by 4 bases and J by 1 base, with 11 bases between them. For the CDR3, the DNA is TGTGCCAGCAGCCCCGGGACTTCCCAAGAGACCCAGTACTTC. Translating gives CASSPGTSQETQYF.

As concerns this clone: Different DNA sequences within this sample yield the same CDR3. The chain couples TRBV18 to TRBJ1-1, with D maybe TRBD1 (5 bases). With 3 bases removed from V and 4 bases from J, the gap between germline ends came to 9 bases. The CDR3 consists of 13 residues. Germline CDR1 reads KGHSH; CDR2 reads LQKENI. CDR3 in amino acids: CASSPGEGTEAFF. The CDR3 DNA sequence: TGTGCCAGCTCACCGGGGGAGGGCACTGAAGCTTTCTTT.

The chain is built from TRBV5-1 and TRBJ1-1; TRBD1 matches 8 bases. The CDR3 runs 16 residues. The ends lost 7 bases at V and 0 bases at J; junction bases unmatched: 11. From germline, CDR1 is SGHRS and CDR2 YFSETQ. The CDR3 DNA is TGCGCCAGCCGCCTACAGGGGGAATTAGTGAACACTGAAGCTTTCTTT. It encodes CASRLQGELVNTEAFF.

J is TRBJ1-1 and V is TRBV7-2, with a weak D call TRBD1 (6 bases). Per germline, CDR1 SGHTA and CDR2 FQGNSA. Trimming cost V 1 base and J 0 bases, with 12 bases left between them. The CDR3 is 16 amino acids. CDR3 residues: CASSLDERDMNTEAFF. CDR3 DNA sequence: TGTGCCAGCAGCTTAGATGAACGGGACATGAACACTGAAGCTTTCTTT. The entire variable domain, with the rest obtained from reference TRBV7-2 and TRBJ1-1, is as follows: GAGVSQSPSNKVTEKGKDVELRCDPISGHTALYWYRQSLGQGLEFLIYFQGNSAPDKSGLPSDRFSAERTGGSVSTLTIQRTQQEDSAVYLCASSLDERDMNTEAFFGQGTRLTVV.

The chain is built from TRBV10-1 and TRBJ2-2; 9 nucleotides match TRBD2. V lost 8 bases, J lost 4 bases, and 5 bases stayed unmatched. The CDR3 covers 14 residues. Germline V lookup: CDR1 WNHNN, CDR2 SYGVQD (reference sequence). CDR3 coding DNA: TGCGCCAGCGCTAGCGGGACGGCCACCGGGGAGCTGTTTTTT. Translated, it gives CASASGTATGELFF.

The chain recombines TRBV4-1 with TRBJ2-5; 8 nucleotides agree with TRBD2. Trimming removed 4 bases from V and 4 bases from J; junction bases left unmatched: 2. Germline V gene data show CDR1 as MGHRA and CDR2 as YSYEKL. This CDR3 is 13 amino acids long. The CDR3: CASSRSGGETQYF. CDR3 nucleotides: TGCGCCAGCAGCCGAAGCGGGGGAGAGACCCAGTACTTC.

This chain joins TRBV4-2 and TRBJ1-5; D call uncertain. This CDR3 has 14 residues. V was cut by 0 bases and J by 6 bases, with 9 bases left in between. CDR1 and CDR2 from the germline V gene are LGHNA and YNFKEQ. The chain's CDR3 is CASSQELNLQPQHF. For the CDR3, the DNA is TGTGCCAGCAGCCAAGAACTTAATCTTCAGCCCCAGCATTTT.

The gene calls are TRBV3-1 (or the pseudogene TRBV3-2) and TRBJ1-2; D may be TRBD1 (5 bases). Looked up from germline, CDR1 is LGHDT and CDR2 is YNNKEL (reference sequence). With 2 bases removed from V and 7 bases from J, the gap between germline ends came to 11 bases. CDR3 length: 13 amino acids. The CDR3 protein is CASSQSQGGGYTF. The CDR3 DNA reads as TGTGCCAGCAGCCAAAGTCAGGGCGGTGGCTACACCTTC.

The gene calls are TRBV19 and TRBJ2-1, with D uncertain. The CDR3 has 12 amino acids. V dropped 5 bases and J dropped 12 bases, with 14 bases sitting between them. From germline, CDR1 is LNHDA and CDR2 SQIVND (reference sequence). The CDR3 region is CASSDNSRRQFF. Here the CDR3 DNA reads TGTGCCAGTAGTGACAACAGCCGGCGGCAGTTCTTC.